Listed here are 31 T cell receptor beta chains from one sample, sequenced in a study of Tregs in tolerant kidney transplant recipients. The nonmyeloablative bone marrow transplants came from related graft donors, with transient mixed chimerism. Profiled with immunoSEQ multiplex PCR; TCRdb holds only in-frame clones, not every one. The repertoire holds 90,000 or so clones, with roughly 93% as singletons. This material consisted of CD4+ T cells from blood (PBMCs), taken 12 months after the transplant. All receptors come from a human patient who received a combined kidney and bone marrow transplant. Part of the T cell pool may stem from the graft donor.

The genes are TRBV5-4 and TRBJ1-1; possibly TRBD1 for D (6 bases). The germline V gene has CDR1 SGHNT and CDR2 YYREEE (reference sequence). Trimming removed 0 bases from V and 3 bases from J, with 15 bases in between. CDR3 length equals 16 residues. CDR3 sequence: CASSLVPQGLDTEAFF. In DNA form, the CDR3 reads TGTGCCAGCAGCTTGGTCCCCCAGGGGTTGGACACTGAAGCTTTCTTT.

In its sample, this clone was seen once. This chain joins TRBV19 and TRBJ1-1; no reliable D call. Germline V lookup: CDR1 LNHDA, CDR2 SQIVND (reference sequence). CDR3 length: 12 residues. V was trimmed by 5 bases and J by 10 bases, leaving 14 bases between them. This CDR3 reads CASSFQRQGAFF. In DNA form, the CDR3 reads TGTGCCAGTAGTTTCCAGAGACAAGGAGCTTTCTTT.

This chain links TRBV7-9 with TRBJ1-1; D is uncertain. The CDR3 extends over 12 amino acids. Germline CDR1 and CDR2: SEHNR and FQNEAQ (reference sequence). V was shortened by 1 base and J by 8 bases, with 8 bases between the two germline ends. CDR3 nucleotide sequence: TGTGCCAGCAGCTTAGTTGGAGTGGAAGCTTTCTTT. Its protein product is CASSLVGVEAFF.

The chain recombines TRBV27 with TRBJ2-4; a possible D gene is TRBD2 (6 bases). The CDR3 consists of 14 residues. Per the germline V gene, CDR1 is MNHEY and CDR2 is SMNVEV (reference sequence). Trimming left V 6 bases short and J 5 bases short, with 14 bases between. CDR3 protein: CASRTSWGENIQYF. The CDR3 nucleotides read TGTGCCAGCAGAACCTCGTGGGGGGAAAACATTCAGTACTTC.

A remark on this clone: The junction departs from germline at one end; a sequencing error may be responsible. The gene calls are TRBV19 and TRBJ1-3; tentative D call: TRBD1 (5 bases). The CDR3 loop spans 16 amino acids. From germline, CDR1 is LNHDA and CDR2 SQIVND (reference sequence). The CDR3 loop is CASGMSGGESGNTIYF. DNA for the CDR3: TGTGCCAGTGGTATGTCCGGGGGGGAGTCTGGAAACACCATATATTTT. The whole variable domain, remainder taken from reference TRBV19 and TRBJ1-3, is DGGITQSPKYLFRKEGQNVTLSCEQNLNHDAMYWYRQDPGQGLRLIYYSQIVNDFQKGDIAEGYSVSREKKESFPLTVTSAQKNPTAFYLCASGMSGGESGNTIYFGEGSWLTVV.

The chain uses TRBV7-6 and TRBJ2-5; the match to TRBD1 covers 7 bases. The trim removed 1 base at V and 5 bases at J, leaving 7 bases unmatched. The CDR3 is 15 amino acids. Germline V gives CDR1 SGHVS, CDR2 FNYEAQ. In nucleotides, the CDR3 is TGTGCCAGCAGCTTAGGGGGGCAGGGGGAGGAGACCCAGTACTTC. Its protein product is CASSLGGQGEETQYF.

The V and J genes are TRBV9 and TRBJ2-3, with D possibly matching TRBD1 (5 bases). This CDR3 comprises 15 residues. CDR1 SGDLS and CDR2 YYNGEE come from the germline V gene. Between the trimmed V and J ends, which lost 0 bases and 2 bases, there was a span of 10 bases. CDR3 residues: CASSVDRTTTDTQYF. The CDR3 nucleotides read TGTGCCAGCAGCGTAGACAGGACCACCACAGATACGCAGTATTTT.

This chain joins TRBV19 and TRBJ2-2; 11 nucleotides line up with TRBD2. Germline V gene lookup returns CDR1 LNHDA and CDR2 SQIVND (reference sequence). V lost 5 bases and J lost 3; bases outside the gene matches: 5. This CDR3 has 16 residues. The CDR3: CASSGPTSGDTGELFF. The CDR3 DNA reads TGTGCCAGTAGTGGACCGACTAGCGGGGACACCGGGGAGCTGTTTTTT.

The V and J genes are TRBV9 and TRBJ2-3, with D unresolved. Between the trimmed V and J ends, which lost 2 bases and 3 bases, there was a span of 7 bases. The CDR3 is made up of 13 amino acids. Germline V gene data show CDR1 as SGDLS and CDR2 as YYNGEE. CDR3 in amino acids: CASSVATTDTQYF. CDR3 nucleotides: TGTGCCAGCAGCGTTGCTACTACAGATACGCAGTATTTT.

The CDR3 protein is CASSINRASGAFF. CDR3 nucleotides: TGTGCCAGTAGTATTAATCGAGCTTCAGGGGCTTTCTTT. This sequence joins TRBV19 and TRBJ1-1, with D tentatively TRBD1 (5 bases). In germline, CDR1 is LNHDA, CDR2 SQIVND (reference sequence). V lost 3 bases to trimming and J lost 11 bases, with 16 bases between them. The CDR3 contains 13 residues.

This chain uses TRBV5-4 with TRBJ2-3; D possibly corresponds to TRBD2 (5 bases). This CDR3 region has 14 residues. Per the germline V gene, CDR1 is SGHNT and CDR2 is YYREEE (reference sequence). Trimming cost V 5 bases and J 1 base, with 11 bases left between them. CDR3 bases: TGTGCCAGCAGGCCGAGGGAACGCACAGATACGCAGTATTTT. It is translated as CASRPRERTDTQYF.

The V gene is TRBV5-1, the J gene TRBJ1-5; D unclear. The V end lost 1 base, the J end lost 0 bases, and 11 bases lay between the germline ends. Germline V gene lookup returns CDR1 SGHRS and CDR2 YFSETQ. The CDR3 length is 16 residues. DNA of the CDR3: TGCGCCAGCAGCTTGCTGGGCCCAAATAGCAATCAGCCCCAGCATTTT. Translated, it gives CASSLLGPNSNQPQHF.

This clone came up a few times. CDR3 sequence reads: CASSHTRGSSYNEQFF. Written as DNA, the CDR3 is TGTGCCAGCAGCCATACGCGGGGGAGCTCCTACAATGAGCAGTTCTTC. The chain couples TRBV7-3 to TRBJ2-1; 7 bases are shared with TRBD2. J gave up 0 bases and V 5 bases, and 7 bases lay outside the gene matches. Germline V gives CDR1 SGHTA, CDR2 FQGTGA. The CDR3 has 16 amino acids.

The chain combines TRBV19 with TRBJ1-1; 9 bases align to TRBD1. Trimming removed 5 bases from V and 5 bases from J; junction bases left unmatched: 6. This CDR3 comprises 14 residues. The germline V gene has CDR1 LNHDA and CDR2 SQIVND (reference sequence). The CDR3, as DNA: TGTGCCAGTAGTGTCGACAGGGGGTGGACTGAAGCTTTCTTT. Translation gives CASSVDRGWTEAFF.

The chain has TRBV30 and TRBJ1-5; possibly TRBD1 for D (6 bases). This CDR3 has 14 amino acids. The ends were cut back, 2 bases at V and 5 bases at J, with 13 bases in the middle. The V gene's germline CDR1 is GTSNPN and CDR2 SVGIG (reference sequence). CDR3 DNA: TGTGCCTGGAGTCCAGGACAGCGTTATCAGCCCCAGCATTTT. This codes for CAWSPGQRYQPQHF.

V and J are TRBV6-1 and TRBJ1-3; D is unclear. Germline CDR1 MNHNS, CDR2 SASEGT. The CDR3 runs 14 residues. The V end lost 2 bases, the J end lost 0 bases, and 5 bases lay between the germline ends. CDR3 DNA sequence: TGTGCCAGCAGTGAACCGGTCTCTGGAAACACCATATATTTT. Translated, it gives CASSEPVSGNTIYF.

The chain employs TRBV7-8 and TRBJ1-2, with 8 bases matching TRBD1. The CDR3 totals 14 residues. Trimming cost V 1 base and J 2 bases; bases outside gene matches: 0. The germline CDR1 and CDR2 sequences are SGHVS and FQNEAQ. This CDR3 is CASSLGQGNYGYTF. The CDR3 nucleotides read TGTGCCAGCAGCTTAGGACAGGGGAACTATGGCTACACCTTC.

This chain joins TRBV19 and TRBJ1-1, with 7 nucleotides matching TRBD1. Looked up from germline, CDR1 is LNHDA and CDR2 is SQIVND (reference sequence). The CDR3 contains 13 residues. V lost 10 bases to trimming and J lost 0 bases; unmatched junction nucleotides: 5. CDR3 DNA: TGTGCCACCAGGGGGGAAATGAACACTGAAGCTTTCTTT. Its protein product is CATRGEMNTEAFF.

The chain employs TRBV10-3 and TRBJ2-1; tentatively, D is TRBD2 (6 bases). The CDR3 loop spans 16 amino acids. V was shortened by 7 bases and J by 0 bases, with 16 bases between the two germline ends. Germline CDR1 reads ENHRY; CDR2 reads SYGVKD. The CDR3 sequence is CAINSGSGSSYNEQFF. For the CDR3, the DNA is TGTGCCATCAACAGCGGGTCGGGTAGCTCCTACAATGAGCAGTTCTTC.

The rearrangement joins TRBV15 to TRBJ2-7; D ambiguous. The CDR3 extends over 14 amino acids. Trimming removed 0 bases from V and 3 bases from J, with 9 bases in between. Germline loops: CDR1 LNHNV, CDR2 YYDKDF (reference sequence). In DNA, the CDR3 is TGTGCCACCAGCAGAGATCGAGTCGTCTACGAGCAGTACTTC. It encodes CATSRDRVVYEQYF.

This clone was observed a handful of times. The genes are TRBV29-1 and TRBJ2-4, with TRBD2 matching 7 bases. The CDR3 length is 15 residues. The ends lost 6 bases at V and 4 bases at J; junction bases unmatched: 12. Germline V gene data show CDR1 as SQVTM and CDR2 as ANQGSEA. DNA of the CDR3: TGCAGCGTGGCGACTAGCTTGGTTAGGAAAAACATTCAGTACTTC. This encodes CSVATSLVRKNIQYF.

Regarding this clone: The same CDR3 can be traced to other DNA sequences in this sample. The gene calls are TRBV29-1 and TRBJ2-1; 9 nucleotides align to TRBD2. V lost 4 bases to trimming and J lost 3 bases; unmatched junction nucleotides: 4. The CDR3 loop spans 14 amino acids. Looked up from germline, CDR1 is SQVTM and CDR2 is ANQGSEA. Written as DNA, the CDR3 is TGCAGCGTTGGAACTAGCGGGTTCTACAATGAGCAGTTCTTC. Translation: CSVGTSGFYNEQFF.

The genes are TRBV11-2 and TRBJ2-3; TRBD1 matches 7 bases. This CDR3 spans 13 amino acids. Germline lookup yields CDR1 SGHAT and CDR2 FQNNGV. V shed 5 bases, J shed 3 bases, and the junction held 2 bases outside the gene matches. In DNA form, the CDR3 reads TGTGCCAGCAGCACACAGGGGACAGATACGCAGTATTTT. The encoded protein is CASSTQGTDTQYF. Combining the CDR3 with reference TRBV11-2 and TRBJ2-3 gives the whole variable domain EAGVAQSPRYKIIEKRQSVAFWCNPISGHATLYWYQQILGQGPKLLIQFQNNGVVDDSQLPKDRFSAERLKGVDSTLKIQPAKLEDSAVYLCASSTQGTDTQYFGPGTRLTVL.

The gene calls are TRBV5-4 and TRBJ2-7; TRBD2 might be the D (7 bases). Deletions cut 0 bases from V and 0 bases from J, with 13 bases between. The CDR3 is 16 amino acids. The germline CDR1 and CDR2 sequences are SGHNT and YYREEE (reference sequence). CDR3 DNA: TGTGCCAGCAGCTTGGTGGGAGGGGGGCCCTCCTACGAGCAGTACTTC. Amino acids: CASSLVGGGPSYEQYF.

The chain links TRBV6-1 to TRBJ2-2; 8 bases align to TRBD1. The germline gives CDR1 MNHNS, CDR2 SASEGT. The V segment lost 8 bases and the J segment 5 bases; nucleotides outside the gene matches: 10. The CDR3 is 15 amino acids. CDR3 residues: CASRGQGVRTGELFF. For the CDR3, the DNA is TGTGCCAGCCGAGGACAGGGTGTGAGAACCGGGGAGCTGTTTTTT.

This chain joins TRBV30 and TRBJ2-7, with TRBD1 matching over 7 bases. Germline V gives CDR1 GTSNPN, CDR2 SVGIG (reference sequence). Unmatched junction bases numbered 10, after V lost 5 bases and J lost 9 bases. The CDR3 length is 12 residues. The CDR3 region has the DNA TGTGCCTGGGGTGAACACAGGGGCTGGCAGTACTTC. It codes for CAWGEHRGWQYF.

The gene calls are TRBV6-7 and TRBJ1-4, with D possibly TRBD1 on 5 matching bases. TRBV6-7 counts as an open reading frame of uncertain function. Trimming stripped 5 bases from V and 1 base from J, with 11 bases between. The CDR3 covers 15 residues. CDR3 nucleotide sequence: TGTGCCAGCAGTCGAGGAAGGGGAACTAATGAAAAACTGTTTTTT. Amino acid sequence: CASSRGRGTNEKLFF.

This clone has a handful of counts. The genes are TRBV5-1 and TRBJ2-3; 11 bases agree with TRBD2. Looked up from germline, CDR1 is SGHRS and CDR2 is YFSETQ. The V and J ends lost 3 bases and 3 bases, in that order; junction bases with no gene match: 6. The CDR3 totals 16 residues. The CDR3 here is CASSSPSGRMTDTQYF. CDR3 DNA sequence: TGCGCCAGCAGCTCCCCTAGCGGGAGGATGACAGATACGCAGTATTTT. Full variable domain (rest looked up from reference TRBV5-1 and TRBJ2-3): KAGVTQTPRYLIKTRGQQVTLSCSPISGHRSVSWYQQTPGQGLQFLFEYFSETQRNKGNFPGRFSGRQFSNSRSEMNVSTLELGDSALYLCASSSPSGRMTDTQYFGPGTRLTVL.

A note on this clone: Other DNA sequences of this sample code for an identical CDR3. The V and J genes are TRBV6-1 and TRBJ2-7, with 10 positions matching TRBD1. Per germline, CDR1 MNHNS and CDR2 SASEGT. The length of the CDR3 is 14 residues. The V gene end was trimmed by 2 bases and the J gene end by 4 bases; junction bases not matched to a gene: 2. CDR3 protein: CASSERTGGYEQYF. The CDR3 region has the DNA TGTGCCAGCAGTGAAAGGACAGGGGGTTACGAGCAGTACTTC.

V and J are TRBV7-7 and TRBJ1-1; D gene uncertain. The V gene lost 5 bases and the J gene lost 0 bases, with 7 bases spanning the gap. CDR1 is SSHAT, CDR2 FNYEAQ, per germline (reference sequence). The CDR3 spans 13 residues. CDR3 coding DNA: TGTGCCAGCAGCCCACTTATGAACACTGAAGCTTTCTTT. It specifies CASSPLMNTEAFF.

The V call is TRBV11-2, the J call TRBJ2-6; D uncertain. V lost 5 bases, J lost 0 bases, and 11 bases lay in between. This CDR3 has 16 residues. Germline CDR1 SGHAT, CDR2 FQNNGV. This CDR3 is CASSGRLSSGANVLTF. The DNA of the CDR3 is TGTGCCAGCAGCGGCCGACTGAGCTCTGGGGCCAACGTCCTGACTTTC.